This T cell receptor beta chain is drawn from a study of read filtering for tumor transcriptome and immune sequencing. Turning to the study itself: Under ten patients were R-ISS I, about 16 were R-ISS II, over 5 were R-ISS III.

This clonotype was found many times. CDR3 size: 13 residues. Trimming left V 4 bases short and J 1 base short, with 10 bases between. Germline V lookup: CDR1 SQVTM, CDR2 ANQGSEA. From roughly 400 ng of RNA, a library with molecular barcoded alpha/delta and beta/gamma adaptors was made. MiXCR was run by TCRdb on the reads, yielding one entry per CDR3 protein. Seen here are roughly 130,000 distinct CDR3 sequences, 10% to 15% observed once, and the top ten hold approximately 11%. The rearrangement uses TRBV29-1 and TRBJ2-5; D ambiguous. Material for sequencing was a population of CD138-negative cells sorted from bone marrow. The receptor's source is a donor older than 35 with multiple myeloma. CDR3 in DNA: TGCAGCGTTGTTAAGCCATCCCAAGAGACCCAGTACTTC. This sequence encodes CSVVKPSQETQYF.